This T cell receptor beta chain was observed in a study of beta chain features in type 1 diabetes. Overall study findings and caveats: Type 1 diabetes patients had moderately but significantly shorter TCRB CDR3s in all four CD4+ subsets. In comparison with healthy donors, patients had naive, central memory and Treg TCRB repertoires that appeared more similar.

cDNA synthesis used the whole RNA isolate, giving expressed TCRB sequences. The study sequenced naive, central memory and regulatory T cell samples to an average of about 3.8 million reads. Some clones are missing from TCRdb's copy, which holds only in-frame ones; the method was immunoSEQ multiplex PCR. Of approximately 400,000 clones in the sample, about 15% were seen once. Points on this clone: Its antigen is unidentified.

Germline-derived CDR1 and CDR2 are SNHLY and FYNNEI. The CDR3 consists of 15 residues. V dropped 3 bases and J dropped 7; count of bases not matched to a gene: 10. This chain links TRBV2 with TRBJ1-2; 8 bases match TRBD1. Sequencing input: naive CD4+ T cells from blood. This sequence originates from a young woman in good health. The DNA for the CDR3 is TGTGCCAGCAGTGATGAACGACAGGGGTCCTCTGGCTACACCTTC. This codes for CASSDERQGSSGYTF. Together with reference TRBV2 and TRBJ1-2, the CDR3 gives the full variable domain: EPEVTQTPSHQVTQMGQEVILRCVPISNHLYFYWYRQILGQKVEFLVSFYNNEISEKSEIFDDQFSVERPDGSNFTLKIRSTKLEDSAMYFCASSDERQGSSGYTFGSGTRLTVV.